This paragraph reports one TCR beta chain. Its specificity is not known. This sample's treatment: roughly 11-day PBMC culture with coronavirus spike peptide pools or control peptides (ViraFEST assay). The data originate from a study of vaccination and CD4 T cells after COVID-19. In germline, CDR1 is GTSNPN, CDR2 SVGIG (reference sequence). The V gene lost 2 bases and the J gene lost 3 bases, with 7 bases spanning the gap. The CDR3 totals 13 residues. Scientists ran DNA taken from cultured CD4+ T cells through the Oncomine TCR Beta short-read assay for sequencing. TCRdb called the PCR reads again in MiXCR, with one record for every CDR3 protein. The sample has about 9,500 distinct CDR3 sequences, around 63% seen once; the top ten hold approximately 10%.

The sequence came from a human donor who had recovered from COVID-19. The chain combines TRBV30 with TRBJ2-2, with D possibly matching TRBD1 (5 bases). This material consisted of CD4+ T cells from blood, cultured in vitro, taken before SARS-CoV-2 vaccination. CDR3 bases: TGTGCCTGGAGTAGACAGTACACCGGGGAGCTGTTTTTT. Its protein is CAWSRQYTGELFF.